This paragraph covers one T cell receptor (beta chain) sequence. The sample is drawn from a study of control samples from healthy donors and cancer patients. Germline CDR1 reads WNHNN; CDR2 reads SYGVQD (reference sequence). The CDR3 covers 16 residues. The V gene lost 10 bases and the J gene lost 0 bases, with 19 bases spanning the gap. Assay used: immunoSEQ multiplex PCR; TCRdb lists only in-frame clones, some missing. The table has tens of thousands of clones, 70% to 90% seen once; the top ten hold roughly 2%. The TCR was taken from a woman in her fifties or sixties with head and neck cancer. This chain uses TRBV10-1 with TRBJ1-5; the D gene is possibly TRBD1 (6 bases). Sequenced: PBMCs. CDR3 region: CANDRTGIYSNQPQHF. In nucleotides, the CDR3 is TGCGCCAACGACCGAACAGGGATCTATAGCAATCAGCCCCAGCATTTT.